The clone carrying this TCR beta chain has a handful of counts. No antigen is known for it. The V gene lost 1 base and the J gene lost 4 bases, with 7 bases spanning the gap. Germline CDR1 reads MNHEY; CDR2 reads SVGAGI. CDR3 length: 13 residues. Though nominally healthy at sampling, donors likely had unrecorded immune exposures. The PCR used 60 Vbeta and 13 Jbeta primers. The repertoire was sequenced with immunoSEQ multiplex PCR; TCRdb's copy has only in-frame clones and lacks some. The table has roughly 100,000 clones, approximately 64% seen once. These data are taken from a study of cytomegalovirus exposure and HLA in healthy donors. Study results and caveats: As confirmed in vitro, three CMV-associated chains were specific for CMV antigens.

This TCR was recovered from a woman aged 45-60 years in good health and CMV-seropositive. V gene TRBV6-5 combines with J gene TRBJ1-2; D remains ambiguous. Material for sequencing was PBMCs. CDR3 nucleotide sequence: TGTGCCAGCAGTTACTACAGTATCTATGGCTACACCTTC. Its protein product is CASSYYSIYGYTF.